These 18 T cell receptor beta chains were sequenced from one sample in a study of CD8 T cells in Susac syndrome. Random hexamers were used to reverse transcribe the RNA input (roughly 0.5 to 1 ug). TCRdb fed the immunoSEQ multiplex PCR reads into MiXCR, producing one record per CDR3 protein. The sample lists about 240,000 distinct CDR3 sequences; less than 96% were seen once. The sample was CD4+ T cells from PBMCs. Receptors were obtained from a human donor with Susac syndrome.

V and J are TRBV7-3 and TRBJ2-1; the match to TRBD2 covers 11 bases. The CDR3 runs 16 residues. Germline lookup yields CDR1 SGHTA and CDR2 FQGTGA. V was pared by 1 base and J by 9 bases, with 8 bases of the junction left unmatched. CDR3 region: CASSLSSVAGGTEQFF. Written as DNA, the CDR3 is TGTGCCAGCAGCTTAAGTTCGGTAGCGGGAGGGACTGAGCAGTTCTTC.

The rearrangement uses TRBV15 and TRBJ2-7; D gene ambiguous. Trimming removed 0 bases at V and 1 base at J, with 7 bases between. The CDR3 runs 14 residues. CDR1 is LNHNV and CDR2 is YYDKDF in the germline V gene (reference sequence). CDR3 region: CATSRDPGSYEQYF. The CDR3 nucleotides are TGTGCCACCAGCAGAGATCCCGGATCCTACGAGCAGTACTTC.

V is TRBV10-2 and J is TRBJ2-7; 11 bases line up with TRBD1. The V and J ends lost 0 bases and 6 bases, in that order; junction bases with no gene match: 4. The CDR3 is made up of 15 amino acids. Germline assignment: CDR1 WSHSY and CDR2 SAAADI. CDR3 sequence: CASSESVGTGGEQYF. In DNA form, the CDR3 reads TGCGCCAGCAGTGAGTCGGTTGGGACAGGGGGCGAGCAGTACTTC.

J is TRBJ2-7 and V is TRBV29-1, with a tentative D call TRBD2 (7 bases). CDR1 is SQVTM, CDR2 ANQGSEA, per germline. This CDR3 comprises 16 residues. Trimming cost V 4 bases and J 1 base, with 20 bases left between them. This CDR3 reads CSVVIVRGAHSYEQYF. The CDR3 DNA sequence: TGCAGCGTTGTAATCGTACGGGGGGCCCATTCCTACGAGCAGTACTTC.

The chain is built from TRBV19 and TRBJ2-1, with 9 nucleotides matching TRBD1. Germline loops: CDR1 LNHDA, CDR2 SQIVND (reference sequence). V dropped 5 bases and J dropped 9; count of bases not matched to a gene: 11. The CDR3 extends over 15 amino acids. CDR3 coding DNA: TGTGCCAGTAGTCCCCCGGGGACAGGGTGGGTTGAGCAGTTCTTC. As protein: CASSPPGTGWVEQFF.

V is TRBV5-1 and J is TRBJ2-2; TRBD2 agrees at 12 bases. The germline V gene encodes CDR1 SGHRS and CDR2 YFSETQ. The CDR3 runs to 18 residues. V shed 1 base, J shed 0 bases, and the junction held 4 bases outside the gene matches. DNA for the CDR3: TGCGCCAGCAGCTTGTGGACTAGCGGGACCCCGAACACCGGGGAGCTGTTTTTT. It encodes CASSLWTSGTPNTGELFF.

This chain links TRBV12-3 or TRBV12-4 with TRBJ1-2; 7 bases map to TRBD1. The junction had 15 bases not matched to a gene; V was cut back by 6 bases and J by 8 bases. This CDR3 has 15 amino acids. The DNA for the CDR3 is TGTGCCAGCAGCCCCATCAACAGGGGATCGCGGGGCTACACCTTC. Protein sequence: CASSPINRGSRGYTF.

This clonotype has only one observation. J is TRBJ1-1 and V is TRBV7-9; no firm D call. This CDR3 has 12 residues. Trimming removed 5 bases at V and 5 bases at J, with 9 bases between. Germline CDR1 reads SEHNR; CDR2 reads FQNEAQ (reference sequence). The CDR3, as DNA: TGTGCCAGCAGCCCTGACGGAACTGAAGCTTTCTTT. This sequence encodes CASSPDGTEAFF.

The rearrangement uses TRBV15 and TRBJ1-5; 11 bases line up with TRBD1. V lost 3 bases to trimming and J lost 9 bases; unmatched junction nucleotides: 4. This CDR3 contains 14 residues. CDR1 and CDR2 from the germline V gene are LNHNV and YYDKDF (reference sequence). This CDR3 is CATSSGTGGMPQHF. In DNA form, the CDR3 reads TGTGCCACCAGCAGCGGGACAGGGGGAATGCCCCAGCATTTT. Together with reference TRBV15 and TRBJ1-5, the CDR3 gives the full variable domain: DAMVIQNPRYQVTQFGKPVTLSCSQTLNHNVMYWYQQKSSQAPKLLFHYYDKDFNNEADTPDNFQSRRPNTSFCFLDIRSPGLGDTAMYLCATSSGTGGMPQHFGDGTRLSIL.

The chain carries TRBV20-1 and TRBJ2-5; 7 bases are a match to TRBD1. Trimming at V came to 3 bases and at J to 1 base, leaving 2 bases not matched to a gene. The length of the CDR3 is 13 residues. Germline CDR1 reads DFQATT; CDR2 reads SNEGSKA (reference sequence). CDR3 in DNA: TGCAGTGCTAGGTCAGGGGGCCAAGAGACCCAGTACTTC. It yields the protein CSARSGGQETQYF.

The V call is TRBV20-1, the J call TRBJ1-5; weak D call: TRBD1 (5 bases). The V gene's germline CDR1 is DFQATT and CDR2 SNEGSKA (reference sequence). The CDR3 covers 12 residues. CDR3 residues: CHSTVQGEPQHF. CDR3 in DNA: TGCCACTCGACGGTCCAGGGAGAGCCCCAGCATTTT.

The chain carries TRBV30 and TRBJ1-2; D not certain. This CDR3 has 12 amino acids. The V end lost 3 bases, the J end lost 2 bases, and 7 bases lay between the germline ends. Germline assignment: CDR1 GTSNPN and CDR2 SVGIG (reference sequence). CDR3: CAWSPGNYGYTF. DNA for the CDR3: TGTGCCTGGAGCCCGGGGAACTATGGCTACACCTTC.

The chain is built from TRBV15 and TRBJ2-1; D gene uncertain. Germline CDR1 reads LNHNV; CDR2 reads YYDKDF (reference sequence). This CDR3 is 15 amino acids long. Trimming removed 0 bases at V and 2 bases at J, with 8 bases between. CDR3: CATSRDRSTYNEQFF. Written as DNA, the CDR3 is TGTGCCACCAGCAGAGACAGAAGTACCTACAATGAGCAGTTCTTC.

This clonotype was seen a single time. The rearrangement uses TRBV9 and TRBJ2-2; unclear D gene. Germline lookup yields CDR1 SGDLS and CDR2 YYNGEE. The CDR3 has 15 residues. Trimming stripped 0 bases from V and 5 bases from J, with 11 bases between. The CDR3 is CASSVGASGTGELFF. The CDR3 coding sequence is TGTGCCAGCAGCGTAGGGGCTAGTGGAACCGGGGAGCTGTTTTTT.

V usage is TRBV30 and J usage is TRBJ1-2, with 10 bases matching TRBD1. Germline CDR1 and CDR2: GTSNPN and SVGIG (reference sequence). The V gene end was trimmed by 2 bases and the J gene end by 7 bases; junction bases not matched to a gene: 10. CDR3 length equals 15 residues. The CDR3 sequence is CAWSRPGQGGIGYTF. CDR3 coding DNA: TGTGCCTGGAGTCGTCCAGGACAGGGGGGAATTGGCTACACCTTC.

The chain employs TRBV11-2 and TRBJ2-1; no definite D call. Germline values: CDR1 SGHAT, CDR2 FQNNGV. V was cut by 6 bases and J by 1 base, with 10 bases left in between. The CDR3 is made up of 14 amino acids. The CDR3, as DNA: TGTGCCAGCAGAACAGAGGCATCCTACAATGAGCAGTTCTTC. Translating gives CASRTEASYNEQFF.

V and J are TRBV20-1 and TRBJ2-7, with 9 positions matching TRBD2. The CDR3 extends over 14 amino acids. With V trimmed by 4 bases and J by 6 bases, 10 bases remained unmatched. Germline CDR1 is DFQATT and CDR2 is SNEGSKA (reference sequence). The CDR3 coding sequence is TGCAGTGCTAAAGACCCTAGCGGGGAGGCCGAGCAGTACTTC. Translation gives CSAKDPSGEAEQYF.

The J gene is TRBJ2-5, the V gene TRBV14; perhaps TRBD2 as D (6 bases). This CDR3 has 15 residues. Trimming pared 2 bases from V and 5 bases from J, leaving 15 bases between. Germline loops: CDR1 SGHDN, CDR2 FVKESK. Written as DNA, the CDR3 is TGTGCCAGCAGCCAACCCGGGACTGGCTTGGAGACCCAGTACTTC. It is translated as CASSQPGTGLETQYF.